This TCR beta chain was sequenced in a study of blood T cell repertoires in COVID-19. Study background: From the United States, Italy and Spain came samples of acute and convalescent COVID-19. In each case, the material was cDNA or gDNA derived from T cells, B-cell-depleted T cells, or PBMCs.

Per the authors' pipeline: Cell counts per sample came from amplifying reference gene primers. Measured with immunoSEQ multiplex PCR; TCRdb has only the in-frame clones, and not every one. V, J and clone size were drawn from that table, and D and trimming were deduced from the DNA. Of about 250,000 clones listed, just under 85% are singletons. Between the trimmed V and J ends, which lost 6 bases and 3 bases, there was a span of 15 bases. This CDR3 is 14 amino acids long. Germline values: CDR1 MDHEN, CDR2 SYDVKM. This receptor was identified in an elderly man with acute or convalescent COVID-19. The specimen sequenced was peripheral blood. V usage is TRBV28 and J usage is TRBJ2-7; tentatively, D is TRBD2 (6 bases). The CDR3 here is CASREGSTLYEQYF. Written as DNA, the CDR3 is TGTGCCAGCAGGGAGGGGTCGACTCTCTACGAGCAGTACTTC. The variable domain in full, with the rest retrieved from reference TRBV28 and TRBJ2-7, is DVKVTQSSRYLVKRTGEKVFLECVQDMDHENMFWYRQDPGLGLRLIYFSYDVKMKEKGDIPEGYSVSREKKERFSLILESASTNQTSMYLCASREGSTLYEQYFGPGTRLTVT.